Below, 29 T cell receptor beta chains from the same sample are listed, as sequenced in a study of cytomegalovirus exposure and HLA in healthy donors. 60 Vbeta and 13 Jbeta primers were used in PCR. The method was immunoSEQ multiplex PCR; TCRdb's version includes in-frame clones alone and lacks a portion of them. The top ten clones hold approximately 0.86% of a sample with around 130,000 clones, approximately 71% of them seen once. The sequenced sample consisted of PBMCs. These receptor sequences come from a woman in her sixties or seventies in good health and CMV-seronegative.

V is TRBV4-2 and J is TRBJ2-2, with D tentatively TRBD2 (5 bases). Looked up from germline, CDR1 is LGHNA and CDR2 is YNFKEQ. Trimming left V 0 bases short and J 6 bases short, with 11 bases between. This CDR3 contains 15 residues. The CDR3 DNA reads as TGTGCCAGCAGCCAAGATCAGCGAGGGTCCGGGGAGCTGTTTTTT. Residues: CASSQDQRGSGELFF.

The rearrangement uses TRBV5-1 and TRBJ1-1; 8 bases are shared with TRBD1. The CDR3 extends over 16 amino acids. Trimming took 1 base from V and 4 from J; bases not matched to a gene: 9. Germline lookup yields CDR1 SGHRS and CDR2 YFSETQ. CDR3 region: CASSLTTGTGGTEAFF. CDR3 DNA: TGCGCCAGCAGCTTGACCACCGGGACAGGAGGCACTGAAGCTTTCTTT.

The chain is built from TRBV27 and TRBJ2-2; D may be TRBD2 (5 bases). The CDR3 sequence is 13 residues long. Trimming removed 3 bases from V and 5 bases from J, with 7 bases in between. Germline values: CDR1 MNHEY, CDR2 SMNVEV (reference sequence). The DNA for the CDR3 is TGTGCCAGCAGTTTTACGGGGACCGGGGAGCTGTTTTTT. Encoded protein: CASSFTGTGELFF.

The chain uses TRBV6-6 and TRBJ1-1; TRBD1 matches at 9 bases. The V gene's germline CDR1 is MNHNY and CDR2 SVGAGI (reference sequence). The CDR3 consists of 15 residues. Trimming removed 5 bases from V and 5 bases from J; junction bases left unmatched: 9. In DNA, the CDR3 is TGTGCCAGCAGTCGGGCCGGGACAGGGAGGACTGAAGCTTTCTTT. It codes for CASSRAGTGRTEAFF.

This chain joins TRBV30 and TRBJ2-1; 7 bases fit TRBD2. Germline values: CDR1 GTSNPN, CDR2 SVGIG (reference sequence). The length of the CDR3 is 12 residues. The V and J ends lost 5 bases and 7 bases, in that order; junction bases with no gene match: 5. CDR3 nucleotides: TGTGCCTGGGACAGCGGGGATAATGAGCAGTTCTTC. Translated: CAWDSGDNEQFF.

This clone came up a few times. V usage is TRBV18 and J usage is TRBJ2-2; 13 bases map to TRBD2. The germline V gene has CDR1 KGHSH and CDR2 LQKENI. V was pared by 3 bases and J by 1 base, with 2 bases of the junction left unmatched. This CDR3 is 17 amino acids long. As DNA, the CDR3 is TGTGCCAGCTCACCGCGACTAGCGGGAGGGAACACCGGGGAGCTGTTTTTT. It translates to CASSPRLAGGNTGELFF. The whole variable domain, filled in from reference TRBV18 and TRBJ2-2, reads NAGVMQNPRHLVRRRGQEARLRCSPMKGHSHVYWYRQLPEEGLKFMVYLQKENIIDESGMPKERFSAEFPKEGPSILRIQQVVRGDSAAYFCASSPRLAGGNTGELFFGEGSRLTVL.

The rearrangement links TRBV10-3 to TRBJ2-7; weak D call: TRBD1 (6 bases). The CDR3 extends over 11 amino acids. V lost 7 bases to trimming and J lost 3 bases, with 7 bases between them. Germline CDR1 and CDR2: ENHRY and SYGVKD. CDR3 sequence reads: CAIMDSYEQYF. In DNA, the CDR3 is TGTGCCATCATGGACAGCTACGAGCAGTACTTC.

The V call is TRBV30, the J call TRBJ1-2; D ambiguous. From germline, CDR1 is GTSNPN and CDR2 SVGIG (reference sequence). This CDR3 is 14 amino acids long. Trimming stripped 4 bases from V and 7 bases from J, with 19 bases between. CDR3 in DNA: TGTGCCTGGATAGAGAAAGGAGCGGGTTCTGGCTACACCTTC. Its protein product is CAWIEKGAGSGYTF. The variable domain in full, completed from reference TRBV30 and TRBJ1-2, reads SQTIHQWPATLVQPVGSPLSLECTVEGTSNPNLYWYRQAAGRGLQLLFYSVGIGQISSEVPQNLSASRPQDRQFILSSKKLLLSDSGFYLCAWIEKGAGSGYTFGSGTRLTVV.

The sample holds a few counts of this clone. This chain links TRBV5-1 with TRBJ1-4; 10 nucleotides agree with TRBD1. CDR3 length: 17 amino acids. From germline, CDR1 is SGHRS and CDR2 YFSETQ. V lost 0 bases and J lost 0; bases outside the gene matches: 2. CDR3 loop: CASSLGDRGPTNEKLFF. CDR3 in DNA: TGCGCCAGCAGCTTGGGGGACAGGGGCCCAACTAATGAAAAACTGTTTTTT.

This clone was found a few times. This chain joins TRBV5-6 and TRBJ2-7; D is perhaps TRBD2 (7 bases). The ends were cut back, 0 bases at V and 4 bases at J, with 17 bases in the middle. CDR3 length: 16 residues. Germline V gives CDR1 SGHDT, CDR2 YYEEEE. This chain's CDR3 is CASSLGGRGRGYEQYF. CDR3 coding DNA: TGTGCCAGCAGCTTGGGGGGGCGTGGGAGGGGGTACGAGCAGTACTTC.

The chain uses TRBV2 and TRBJ1-2; D perhaps matches TRBD1 (6 bases). The ends were cut back, 10 bases at V and 2 bases at J, with 11 bases in the middle. The V gene's germline CDR1 is SNHLY and CDR2 FYNNEI. CDR3 length equals 12 residues. DNA for the CDR3: TGTGCCACCGTTGACAGGAACTATGGCTACACCTTC. Translated: CATVDRNYGYTF.

J is TRBJ1-6 and V is TRBV25-1; TRBD1 matches at 7 bases. The ends lost 0 bases at V and 7 bases at J; junction bases unmatched: 6. In germline, CDR1 is MGHDK, CDR2 SYGVNS. The CDR3 is 16 residues long. The CDR3 region is CASSEYGGTVNSPLHF. CDR3 nucleotides: TGTGCCAGCAGTGAATATGGGGGGACAGTCAATTCACCCCTCCACTTT.

The chain combines TRBV13 with TRBJ2-7, with D unresolved. The CDR3 is 14 residues long. Trimming left V 0 bases short and J 1 base short, with 7 bases between. The germline V gene has CDR1 PRHDT and CDR2 FYEKMQ (reference sequence). In DNA, the CDR3 is TGTGCCAGCAGCTTAGGGGCGGTATCCTACGAGCAGTACTTC. It translates to CASSLGAVSYEQYF. Full variable domain (missing parts from reference TRBV13 and TRBJ2-7): AAGVIQSPRHLIKEKRETATLKCYPIPRHDTVYWYQQGPGQDPQFLISFYEKMQSDKGSIPDRFSAQQFSDYHSELNMSSLELGDSALYFCASSLGAVSYEQYFGPGTRLTVT.

The gene calls are TRBV21-1 and TRBJ2-1; the listed D gene, TRBD2, was not tested against the DNA. TRBV21-1 is a pseudogene segment. CDR3 length: 17 residues. The CDR3 loop reads CASIPRGLAGGPDEQFF. CDR3 sequence (DNA): TGTGCCAGCATCCCTAGGGGACTAGCGGGGGGGCCGGATGAGCAGTTCTTC.

The rearrangement links TRBV28 to TRBJ1-6, with D tentatively TRBD1 (5 bases). The CDR3 covers 17 residues. CDR1 and CDR2 from the germline V gene are MDHEN and SYDVKM. Trimming took off 0 bases at V and 6 bases at J, with 15 bases between the two ends. The CDR3 nucleotides are TGTGCCAGCAGTTTATGGGGCAGGGTACGCCTTAATTCACCCCTCCACTTT. Translating it yields CASSLWGRVRLNSPLHF.

The chain is built from TRBV15 and TRBJ1-2; D is ambiguous. V shed 0 bases and J shed 6 bases, with 5 bases lying between them. The germline V gene has CDR1 LNHNV and CDR2 YYDKDF (reference sequence). This CDR3 has 12 residues. CDR3 residues: CATSRDGDGYTF. CDR3 nucleotide sequence: TGTGCCACCAGCAGAGACGGGGATGGCTACACCTTC. The whole variable domain, filled in from reference TRBV15 and TRBJ1-2, reads DAMVIQNPRYQVTQFGKPVTLSCSQTLNHNVMYWYQQKSSQAPKLLFHYYDKDFNNEADTPDNFQSRRPNTSFCFLDIRSPGLGDTAMYLCATSRDGDGYTFGSGTRLTVV.

This rearrangement joins TRBV28 to TRBJ1-6; TRBD1 aligns across 7 bases. CDR3 size: 15 residues. V trimming: 5 bases; J trimming: 5 bases; junction bases outside the gene matches: 6. Germline V lookup: CDR1 MDHEN, CDR2 SYDVKM. CDR3 in DNA: TGTGCCAGCAGTCTACCGGGACAGAATAATTCACCCCTCCACTTT. Protein sequence: CASSLPGQNNSPLHF.

This clone was seen once. The chain uses TRBV7-6 and TRBJ2-5; TRBD2 aligns across 9 bases. Losses at the gene ends were 7 bases for V and 4 bases for J; bases not matched to a gene: 19. Germline CDR1 SGHVS, CDR2 FNYEAQ. The CDR3 is 18 amino acids. CDR3 residues: CASNEMRGGLSRSETQYF. CDR3 sequence (DNA): TGTGCCAGCAACGAGATGCGGGGGGGACTCTCGCGATCAGAGACCCAGTACTTC. Combining the CDR3 with reference TRBV7-6 and TRBJ2-5 gives the whole variable domain GAGVSQSPRYKVTKRGQDVALRCDPISGHVSLYWYRQALGQGPEFLTYFNYEAQQDKSGLPNDRFSAERPEGSISTLTIQRTEQRDSAMYRCASNEMRGGLSRSETQYFGPGTRLLVL.

The chain joins TRBV30 to TRBJ1-1; the match to TRBD1 covers 8 bases. CDR3 size: 16 residues. Trimming at V came to 1 base and at J to 1 base, leaving 8 bases not matched to a gene. The germline V gene has CDR1 GTSNPN and CDR2 SVGIG (reference sequence). The DNA for the CDR3 is TGTGCCTGGAGTGGAGCGGAGACAGGGGCGAACACTGAAGCTTTCTTT. Protein product: CAWSGAETGANTEAFF. Using reference TRBV30 and TRBJ1-1 for the parts outside the CDR3, the full variable domain is SQTIHQWPATLVQPVGSPLSLECTVEGTSNPNLYWYRQAAGRGLQLLFYSVGIGQISSEVPQNLSASRPQDRQFILSSKKLLLSDSGFYLCAWSGAETGANTEAFFGQGTRLTVV.

V is TRBV2 and J is TRBJ2-2, with 8 positions matching TRBD2. Germline loops: CDR1 SNHLY, CDR2 FYNNEI. The CDR3 consists of 14 residues. Trimming at V came to 4 bases and at J to 4 bases, leaving 2 bases not matched to a gene. CDR3 sequence: CASSASGPTGELFF. The CDR3 DNA reads as TGTGCCAGCAGTGCTAGCGGGCCCACCGGGGAGCTGTTTTTT.

V usage is TRBV5-1 and J usage is TRBJ1-2; D possibly corresponds to TRBD1 (6 bases). Germline assignment: CDR1 SGHRS and CDR2 YFSETQ. The length of the CDR3 is 15 residues. V dropped 4 bases and J dropped 7 bases, with 20 bases sitting between them. The CDR3, as DNA: TGCGCCAGCAGCCCAGGGGACGGCGTTGATACTGGCTACACCTTC. As protein: CASSPGDGVDTGYTF.

This clone appeared a few times. The V call is TRBV27, the J call TRBJ2-1; the match to TRBD2 covers 7 bases. The germline V gene has CDR1 MNHEY and CDR2 SMNVEV (reference sequence). This CDR3 has 15 residues. With 4 bases clipped from V and 2 bases from J, the junction kept 5 bases outside the gene matches. The DNA of the CDR3 is TGTGCCAGCAGTTGGGAGCGGGGACCCTACAATGAGCAGTTCTTC. This gives the protein CASSWERGPYNEQFF.

This clone was recorded a few times. V and J are TRBV19 and TRBJ1-1; TRBD1 aligns across 11 bases. CDR1 is LNHDA, CDR2 SQIVND, per germline (reference sequence). V gave up 4 bases and J gave up 5 bases; unmatched junction bases: 12. The CDR3 loop spans 17 amino acids. This chain's CDR3 is CASSTPGQGEEETEAFF. CDR3 bases: TGTGCCAGTAGTACGCCGGGACAGGGGGAAGAGGAGACTGAAGCTTTCTTT.

For the CDR3, the DNA is TGTGCCAGGAGGAGCAATCAGCCCCAGCATTTT. Protein sequence: CARRSNQPQHF. The chain carries TRBV28 and TRBJ1-5; D unclear. Looked up from germline, CDR1 is MDHEN and CDR2 is SYDVKM. Between the trimmed V and J ends, which lost 9 bases and 1 base, there was a span of 4 bases. This CDR3 region has 11 residues.

The chain uses TRBV5-4 and TRBJ2-3; 7 bases agree with TRBD2. The ends lost 3 bases at V and 2 bases at J; junction bases unmatched: 12. The CDR3 covers 17 residues. Germline CDR1 reads SGHNT; CDR2 reads YYREEE (reference sequence). DNA of the CDR3: TGTGCCAGCAGCTCCTGGAGAATAGCGGGTACCACAGATACGCAGTATTTT. Its protein product is CASSSWRIAGTTDTQYF.

V and J are TRBV18 and TRBJ2-7; D call uncertain. The CDR3 runs to 15 residues. The germline V gene encodes CDR1 KGHSH and CDR2 LQKENI. Trimming pared 0 bases from V and 7 bases from J, leaving 16 bases between. CDR3 region: CASSPPSLPGGEQYF. CDR3 in DNA: TGTGCCAGCTCACCACCGTCCCTCCCGGGTGGTGAGCAGTACTTC.

The chain employs TRBV7-9 and TRBJ1-2; possible D gene TRBD1, 6 bases. Germline V gene sequence: CDR1 SEHNR, CDR2 FQNEAQ (reference sequence). This CDR3 comprises 17 residues. V was cut by 4 bases and J by 5 bases, with 23 bases left in between. CDR3 loop: CASSSATARTDQYGYTF. The CDR3 DNA is TGTGCCAGCAGCTCCGCGACCGCCCGGACAGATCAGTATGGCTACACCTTC.

CDR3 DNA sequence: TGTGCCAGCAGTCCTAGGGGGTGGGGACAGTGGCCCAGGGGCTACACCTTC. Its translation is CASSPRGWGQWPRGYTF. The chain carries TRBV28 and TRBJ1-2, with TRBD1 matching over 7 bases. This CDR3 is 17 amino acids long. After removal of 5 bases from V and 8 bases from J, the junction contained 20 bases not matched to a gene. The germline CDR1 and CDR2 sequences are MDHEN and SYDVKM.

This clone was detected only a few times. Here the CDR3 DNA reads TGTGCCTGGACCGGACTAAGCACAGATACGCAGTATTTT. It specifies CAWTGLSTDTQYF. The chain uses TRBV30 and TRBJ2-3; the D gene is possibly TRBD2 (6 bases). In germline, CDR1 is GTSNPN, CDR2 SVGIG (reference sequence). V lost 4 bases and J 0 bases, leaving 8 bases between the germline ends. The CDR3 is made up of 13 amino acids.